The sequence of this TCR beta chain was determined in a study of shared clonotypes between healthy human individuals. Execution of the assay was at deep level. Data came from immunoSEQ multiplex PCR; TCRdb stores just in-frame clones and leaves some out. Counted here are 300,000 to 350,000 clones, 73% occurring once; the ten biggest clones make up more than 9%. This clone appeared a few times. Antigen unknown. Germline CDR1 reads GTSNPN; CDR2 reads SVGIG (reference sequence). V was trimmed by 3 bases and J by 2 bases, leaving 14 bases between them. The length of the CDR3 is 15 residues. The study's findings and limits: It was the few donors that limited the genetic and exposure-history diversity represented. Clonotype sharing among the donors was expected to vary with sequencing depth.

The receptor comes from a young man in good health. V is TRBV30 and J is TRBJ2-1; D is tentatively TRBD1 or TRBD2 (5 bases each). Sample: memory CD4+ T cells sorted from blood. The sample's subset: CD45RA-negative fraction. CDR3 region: CAWRLSGPTYNEQFF. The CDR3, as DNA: TGTGCCTGGAGACTTTCGGGACCCACCTACAATGAGCAGTTCTTC.